Each of the 27 T cell receptor beta chains below was sequenced from the same sample in a study of blood T cells in healthy people across ages. The authors ran a second PCR of about 6 to 12 cycles using a sample-barcoded 5' primer and a J-beta primer mix. TCRdb re-analysed the 5' RACE reads in MiXCR, keeping a single row per CDR3 protein. The sample yields 1.5 million or so distinct CDR3 sequences, 40% to 45% seen once. What was sequenced was blood. These receptor sequences come from a woman aged 18 to 35 in good health.

This clonotype was picked up a small number of times. The chain employs TRBV7-9 and TRBJ2-1, with D uncertain. This CDR3 comprises 13 residues. With 3 bases removed from V and 6 bases from J, the gap between germline ends came to 9 bases. In germline, CDR1 is SEHNR, CDR2 FQNEAQ (reference sequence). The CDR3 loop reads CASSFPVSNEQFF. Written as DNA, the CDR3 is TGTGCCAGCAGCTTTCCAGTATCCAATGAGCAGTTCTTC.

The V and J genes are TRBV20-1 and TRBJ1-1; D not certain. Germline CDR1 DFQATT, CDR2 SNEGSKA (reference sequence). The CDR3 has 13 residues. V was trimmed by 6 bases and J by 5 bases, leaving 16 bases between them. The CDR3 DNA is TGCAGTGCCCCTGGCGGGGTAGAGACTGAAGCTTTCTTT. Translated: CSAPGGVETEAFF.

This clonotype was seen a few times. The chain links TRBV28 to TRBJ2-7, with D possibly matching TRBD1 (5 bases). This CDR3 has 15 residues. Germline V gives CDR1 MDHEN, CDR2 SYDVKM. V was shortened by 5 bases and J by 0 bases, with 14 bases between the two germline ends. Here the CDR3 reads CASSLPTGTSYEQYF. CDR3 in DNA: TGTGCCAGCAGTCTCCCTACAGGAACCTCCTACGAGCAGTACTTC.

The chain combines TRBV5-1 with TRBJ1-4; perhaps TRBD1 as D (5 bases). Germline V lookup: CDR1 SGHRS, CDR2 YFSETQ. This CDR3 is 14 amino acids long. Trimming removed 3 bases at V and 6 bases at J, with 12 bases between. The CDR3 loop is CASSSGPGDEKLFF. Written as DNA, the CDR3 is TGCGCCAGCAGCTCCGGGCCGGGGGATGAAAAACTGTTTTTT.

This clonotype has more than one count but fewer than ten. The chain couples TRBV6-1 to TRBJ2-7; D ambiguous. Germline V lookup: CDR1 MNHNS, CDR2 SASEGT. Trimming took 2 bases from V and 6 from J, leaving 11 bases between them. The length of the CDR3 is 13 residues. Written as DNA, the CDR3 is TGTGCCAGCAGTGAACATTTGGGTACCGAGCAGTACTTC. This encodes CASSEHLGTEQYF.

This clonotype has a handful of counts. This CDR3 is CASSSGFSTEQETQYF. CDR3 nucleotide sequence: TGTGCCAGCAGCTCAGGGTTTTCGACAGAACAAGAGACCCAGTACTTC. The chain has TRBV11-2 and TRBJ2-5, with TRBD1 as a possible D gene (5 bases). The germline CDR1 and CDR2 sequences are SGHAT and FQNNGV. The V end lost 4 bases, the J end lost 2 bases, and 17 bases lay between the germline ends. The CDR3 spans 16 residues.

This chain joins TRBV5-1 and TRBJ2-7, with 10 bases identical to TRBD2. V was pared by 6 bases and J by 0 bases, with 6 bases of the junction left unmatched. Germline V gene lookup returns CDR1 SGHRS and CDR2 YFSETQ. This CDR3 region has 15 residues. CDR3 coding DNA: TGCGCCAGCAACTGGACTAGCGGCGTCTCCTACGAGCAGTACTTC. Translated, it gives CASNWTSGVSYEQYF.

This chain joins TRBV20-1 and TRBJ2-1; the D gene is possibly TRBD1 (6 bases). V lost 6 bases, J lost 4 bases, and 22 bases lay in between. Germline V CDR1 and CDR2: DFQATT, SNEGSKA (reference sequence). The CDR3 extends over 16 amino acids. For the CDR3, the DNA is TGCAGTGCCCCAGGGCCTCAGGGGATCATATACAATGAGCAGTTCTTC. Amino acid sequence: CSAPGPQGIIYNEQFF.

J is TRBJ2-1 and V is TRBV15; 9 nucleotides match TRBD1. V lost 0 bases and J lost 2; bases outside the gene matches: 11. The CDR3 spans 19 residues. Germline loops: CDR1 LNHNV, CDR2 YYDKDF (reference sequence). This CDR3 is CATSRDMPRQGVTYNEQFF. CDR3 DNA sequence: TGTGCCACCAGCAGAGATATGCCCCGACAGGGGGTGACCTACAATGAGCAGTTCTTC.

This clonotype was picked up a small number of times. The chain carries TRBV12-3 or TRBV12-4 and TRBJ1-2; possibly TRBD1 for D (6 bases). The CDR3 length is 15 residues. Trimming stripped 2 bases from V and 8 bases from J, with 18 bases between. CDR3 coding DNA: TGTGCCAGCAGTTTAAAGCACTCTCGGGGGCAAGGCTACACCTTC. Translation gives CASSLKHSRGQGYTF.

The genes are TRBV27 and TRBJ2-3, with D tentatively TRBD2 (6 bases). Germline V gene lookup returns CDR1 MNHEY and CDR2 SMNVEV (reference sequence). V lost 7 bases and J lost 4, with 15 bases in between. The length of the CDR3 is 14 residues. CDR3: CASTEAGRADTQYF. The CDR3 bases are TGTGCCAGCACCGAGGCGGGGCGGGCAGATACGCAGTATTTT.

This clonotype appeared a few times. The chain uses TRBV7-9 and TRBJ1-2; a weak D match, TRBD1 (5 bases). The CDR3 is made up of 14 amino acids. V lost 1 base and J 4 bases, leaving 10 bases between the germline ends. The germline CDR1 and CDR2 sequences are SEHNR and FQNEAQ (reference sequence). The CDR3 DNA reads TGTGCCAGCAGCTTAGGAGACAGAATCTATGGCTACACCTTC. Translating it yields CASSLGDRIYGYTF. The variable domain in full, completed from reference TRBV7-9 and TRBJ1-2, reads DTGVSQNPRHKITKRGQNVTFRCDPISEHNRLYWYRQTLGQGPEFLTYFQNEAQLEKSRLLSDRFSAERPKGSFSTLEIQRTEQGDSAMYLCASSLGDRIYGYTFGSGTRLTVV.

This clonotype appeared a few times. The chain has TRBV30 and TRBJ1-5, with D unclear. The CDR3 consists of 14 residues. V shed 0 bases and J shed 1 base, with 7 bases lying between them. Germline V CDR1 and CDR2: GTSNPN, SVGIG (reference sequence). The CDR3 here is CAWSVLGSNQPQHF. In nucleotides, the CDR3 is TGTGCCTGGAGTGTACTGGGGAGCAATCAGCCCCAGCATTTT.

This rearrangement joins TRBV12-3 or TRBV12-4 to TRBJ2-1; tentatively, D is TRBD1 (5 bases). The V end was cut by 3 bases, the J end by 5 bases, with 17 bases between. The CDR3 has 16 residues. CDR3 coding DNA: TGTGCCAGCAGTTTTCGCCCCCTGGGGCTCCACAATGAGCAGTTCTTC. This encodes CASSFRPLGLHNEQFF.

The chain recombines TRBV27 with TRBJ1-2; D gene ambiguous. This CDR3 region has 13 residues. V was trimmed by 4 bases and J by 2 bases, leaving 8 bases between them. The germline V gene has CDR1 MNHEY and CDR2 SMNVEV (reference sequence). As DNA, the CDR3 is TGTGCCAGCAGTTCTCGGTCCAACTATGGCTACACCTTC. Its translation: CASSSRSNYGYTF.

This clonotype has ten or more counts. The V gene is TRBV3-1, the J gene TRBJ1-1; D is unresolved. The CDR3 totals 12 residues. The V gene's germline CDR1 is LGHDT and CDR2 YNNKEL (reference sequence). The V gene lost 3 bases and the J gene lost 0 bases, with 2 bases spanning the gap. CDR3 sequence reads: CASSHVNTEAFF. CDR3 coding DNA: TGTGCCAGCAGCCATGTGAACACTGAAGCTTTCTTT.

This clonotype was observed a handful of times. The genes are TRBV14 and TRBJ2-5; perhaps TRBD1 as D (5 bases). V was trimmed by 1 base and J by 4 bases, leaving 13 bases between them. The CDR3 length is 15 residues. Germline lookup yields CDR1 SGHDN and CDR2 FVKESK. The CDR3 DNA reads as TGTGCCAGCAGCCAAGTTCGCGGACAACGAGAGACCCAGTACTTC. It encodes CASSQVRGQRETQYF.

The chain's CDR3 is CSASMGAGQPQHF. As DNA, the CDR3 is TGCAGTGCTAGCATGGGGGCGGGACAGCCCCAGCATTTT. This chain links TRBV20-1 with TRBJ1-5; D possibly corresponds to TRBD1 (6 bases). Germline loops: CDR1 DFQATT, CDR2 SNEGSKA (reference sequence). The ends were cut back, 3 bases at V and 7 bases at J, with 13 bases in the middle. The CDR3 extends over 13 amino acids.

V and J are TRBV19 and TRBJ1-2, with unresolved D. V was shortened by 5 bases and J by 8 bases, with 12 bases between the two germline ends. This CDR3 is 12 amino acids long. Looked up from germline, CDR1 is LNHDA and CDR2 is SQIVND (reference sequence). CDR3 coding DNA: TGTGCCAGTAGTTTCGGAGTTCTCGGCTACACCTTC. Its translation is CASSFGVLGYTF.

This clonotype occurred many times. The CDR3: CSVDIPQGAQYF. As DNA, the CDR3 is TGCAGCGTTGACATACCCCAGGGGGCCCAGTACTTC. V usage is TRBV29-1 and J usage is TRBJ2-5; 7 bases align to TRBD1. From germline, CDR1 is SQVTM and CDR2 ANQGSEA. The CDR3 is made up of 12 amino acids. Trimming at V came to 3 bases and at J to 9 bases, leaving 7 bases not matched to a gene. The whole variable domain, filled in from reference TRBV29-1 and TRBJ2-5, reads SAVISQKPSRDICQRGTSLTIQCQVDSQVTMMFWYRQQPGQSLTLIATANQGSEATYESGFVIDKFPISRPNLTFSTLTVSNMSPEDSSIYLCSVDIPQGAQYFGPGTRLLVL.

This clonotype has just one count. This chain uses TRBV7-2 with TRBJ2-7, with 13 bases that match TRBD2. From germline, CDR1 is SGHTA and CDR2 FQGNSA. V was clipped by 5 bases and J by 7 bases; unmatched bases: 14. The CDR3 covers 17 residues. The CDR3 is CASSPNRLAGGTHEQYF. DNA for the CDR3: TGTGCCAGCAGCCCGAACCGACTAGCGGGGGGTACCCATGAGCAGTACTTC. The variable domain in full, with the rest retrieved from reference TRBV7-2 and TRBJ2-7, is GAGVSQSPSNKVTEKGKDVELRCDPISGHTALYWYRQSLGQGLEFLIYFQGNSAPDKSGLPSDRFSAERTGGSVSTLTIQRTQQEDSAVYLCASSPNRLAGGTHEQYFGPGTRLTVT.

This clonotype was found a few times. The chain uses TRBV2 and TRBJ2-3; D gene unclear. The CDR3 is made up of 11 amino acids. From germline, CDR1 is SNHLY and CDR2 FYNNEI. V lost 6 bases and J 9 bases, leaving 10 bases between the germline ends. The DNA for the CDR3 is TGTGCCAGCAGATACGAAGGCACGCAGTATTTT. This gives the protein CASRYEGTQYF.

With regard to this clonotype: Mismatch with germline at one junction end may stem from a read error. This chain joins TRBV7-2 and TRBJ2-7; D unresolved. The CDR3 spans 13 residues. Germline CDR1 SGHTA, CDR2 FQGNSA. In nucleotides, the CDR3 is TGTGTCAGCAGCTTAGACGGCTACAATGAGCAGTACTTC. Its translation: CVSSLDGYNEQYF.

The chain links TRBV12-3 or TRBV12-4 to TRBJ1-5; D is uncertain. CDR3 length: 15 amino acids. Trimming left V 6 bases short and J 7 bases short, with 19 bases between. CDR3: CASSPRAGEGQPQHF. CDR3 in DNA: TGTGCCAGCAGCCCTAGGGCCGGCGAGGGACAGCCCCAGCATTTT.

This clonotype appeared a single time. V and J are TRBV4-1 and TRBJ2-4; D remains ambiguous. The V gene lost 4 bases and the J gene lost 2 bases, with 6 bases spanning the gap. Germline lookup yields CDR1 MGHRA and CDR2 YSYEKL. The CDR3 contains 13 residues. This CDR3 is CASSPNPKNIQYF. CDR3 DNA sequence: TGCGCCAGCAGCCCGAACCCCAAAAACATTCAGTACTTC.

The chain links TRBV30 to TRBJ1-1; the D gene is possibly TRBD1 (5 bases). Between the trimmed V and J ends, which lost 4 bases and 5 bases, there was a span of 23 bases. The CDR3 is 16 residues long. The V gene's germline CDR1 is GTSNPN and CDR2 SVGIG (reference sequence). The CDR3 DNA sequence: TGTGCCTGGATTCCACCCGGGGGTAAGGGGTCTACTGAAGCTTTCTTT. This codes for CAWIPPGGKGSTEAFF.

There are a few counts of this clonotype. The rearrangement links TRBV6-2 or TRBV6-3 to TRBJ2-7, with D hard to call. Germline V gene sequence: CDR1 MNHEY, CDR2 SVGEGT. The CDR3 has 16 amino acids. The V end lost 5 bases, the J end lost 2 bases, and 19 bases lay between the germline ends. In DNA form, the CDR3 reads TGTGCCAGCAGTCTTCTCGGATACTTGTCGGCCTACGAGCAGTACTTC. Protein product: CASSLLGYLSAYEQYF.